This TCR beta chain was obtained from a study of esophageal squamous cell carcinoma under preoperative chemotherapy. Whole-study context: Both tumor-infiltrating lymphocytes and peripheral blood T cells had their TCR repertoires profiled.

Study findings and constraints: After treatment, tumor-infiltrating lymphocytes seemed to come partly from incoming peripheral T cells, not only local changes. After chemotherapy, TCR diversity rose significantly in peripheral T cells but not in tumor-infiltrating lymphocytes. Abundant clones tended to shrink rather than expand after paclitaxel-nedaplatin.

Germline CDR1 is SGHVS and CDR2 is FQNEAQ. This CDR3 comprises 19 residues. The V gene end was trimmed by 2 bases and the J gene end by 1 base; junction bases not matched to a gene: 9. Time point of the sample: after preoperative PTX-NDP chemotherapy. This clonotype came up many times. Its antigen is not known. TCRdb passed the PCR reads through MiXCR, listing each CDR3 protein once. The sample contains about 18,000 distinct CDR3 sequences, 35% to 55% of which appear only once. Collection took place from a patient given preoperative chemotherapy. The clonotype was recovered from a human donor with esophageal squamous cell carcinoma. The donor label of this sample is uncertain. The chain recombines TRBV7-8 with TRBJ2-1; 12 bases align to TRBD2. CDR3 DNA: TGTGCCAGCAGCTTAAGGTGGACTAGCGGGACCGGTTCCTACAATGAGCAGTTCTTC. This gives the protein CASSLRWTSGTGSYNEQFF.